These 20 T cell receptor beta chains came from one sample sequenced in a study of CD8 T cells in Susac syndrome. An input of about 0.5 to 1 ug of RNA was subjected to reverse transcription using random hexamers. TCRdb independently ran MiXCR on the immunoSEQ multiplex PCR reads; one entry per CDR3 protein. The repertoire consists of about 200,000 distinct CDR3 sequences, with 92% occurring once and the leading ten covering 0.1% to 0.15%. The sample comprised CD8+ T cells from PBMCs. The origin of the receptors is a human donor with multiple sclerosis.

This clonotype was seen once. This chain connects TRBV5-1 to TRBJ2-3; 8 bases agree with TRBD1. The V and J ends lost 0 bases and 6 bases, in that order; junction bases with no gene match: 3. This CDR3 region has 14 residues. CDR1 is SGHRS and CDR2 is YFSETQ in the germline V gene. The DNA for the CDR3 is TGCGCCAGCAGCTTGGCTCGGACAGGGGATACGCAGTATTTT. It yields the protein CASSLARTGDTQYF. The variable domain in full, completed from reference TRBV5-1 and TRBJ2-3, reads KAGVTQTPRYLIKTRGQQVTLSCSPISGHRSVSWYQQTPGQGLQFLFEYFSETQRNKGNFPGRFSGRQFSNSRSEMNVSTLELGDSALYLCASSLARTGDTQYFGPGTRLTVL.

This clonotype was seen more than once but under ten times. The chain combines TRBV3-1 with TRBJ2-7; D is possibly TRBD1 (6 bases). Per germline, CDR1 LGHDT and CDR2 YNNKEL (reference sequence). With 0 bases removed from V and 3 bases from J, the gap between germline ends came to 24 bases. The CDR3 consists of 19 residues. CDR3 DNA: TGTGCCAGCAGCCAAGATAGGTTAGAAAGGACAGCCGAAGTCTACGAGCAGTACTTC. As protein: CASSQDRLERTAEVYEQYF.

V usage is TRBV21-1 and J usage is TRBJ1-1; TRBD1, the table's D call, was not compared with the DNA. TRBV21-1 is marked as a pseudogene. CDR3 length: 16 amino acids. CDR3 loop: CASTKGLGVGYTEAFF. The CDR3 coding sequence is TGTGCCAGCACAAAAGGTTTGGGGGTAGGTTACACTGAAGCTTTCTTT.

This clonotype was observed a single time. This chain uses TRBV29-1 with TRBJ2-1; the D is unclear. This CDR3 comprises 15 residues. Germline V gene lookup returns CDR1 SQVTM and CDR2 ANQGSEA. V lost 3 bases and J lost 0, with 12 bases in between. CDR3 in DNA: TGCAGCGTTGATGTGGCGCTGAGCTCCTACAATGAGCAGTTCTTC. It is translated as CSVDVALSSYNEQFF.

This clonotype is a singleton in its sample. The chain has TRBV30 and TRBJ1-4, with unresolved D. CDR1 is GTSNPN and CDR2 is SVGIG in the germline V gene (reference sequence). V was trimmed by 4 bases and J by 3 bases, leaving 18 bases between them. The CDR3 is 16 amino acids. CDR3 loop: CAWNPTAAYPNEKLFF. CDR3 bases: TGTGCCTGGAACCCGACGGCGGCATACCCTAATGAAAAACTGTTTTTT.

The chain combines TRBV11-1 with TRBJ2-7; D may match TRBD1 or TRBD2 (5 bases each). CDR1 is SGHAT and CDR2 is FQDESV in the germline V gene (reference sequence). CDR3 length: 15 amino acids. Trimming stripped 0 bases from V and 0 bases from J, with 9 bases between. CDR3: CASSLARDGSYEQYF. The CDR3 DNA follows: TGTGCCAGCAGCTTAGCCCGGGACGGCTCCTACGAGCAGTACTTC.

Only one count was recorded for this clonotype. Here the CDR3 reads CASSPRGGRGPVEAFF. The DNA for the CDR3 is TGTGCCAGCAGCCCGCGAGGGGGTCGGGGGCCTGTTGAAGCTTTCTTT. The chain has TRBV11-2 and TRBJ1-1; D is possibly TRBD1 (6 bases). V was clipped by 5 bases and J by 7 bases, with 23 bases between them. This CDR3 region has 16 residues. Germline V CDR1 and CDR2: SGHAT, FQNNGV.

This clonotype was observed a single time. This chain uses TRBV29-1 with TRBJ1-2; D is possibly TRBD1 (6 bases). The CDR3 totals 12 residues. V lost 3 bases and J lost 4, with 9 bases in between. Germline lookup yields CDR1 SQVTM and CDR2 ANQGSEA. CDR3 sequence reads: CSVDGGSYGYTF. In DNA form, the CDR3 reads TGCAGCGTTGATGGGGGCAGCTATGGCTACACCTTC.

CDR3: CASRDRTYEQYF. CDR3 nucleotide sequence: TGTGCCAGCAGGGACCGAACCTACGAGCAGTACTTC. The chain is built from TRBV2 and TRBJ2-7; D is unclear. The CDR3 length is 12 residues. The V and J ends lost 6 bases and 2 bases respectively, with 8 bases between them. Per the germline V gene, CDR1 is SNHLY and CDR2 is FYNNEI.

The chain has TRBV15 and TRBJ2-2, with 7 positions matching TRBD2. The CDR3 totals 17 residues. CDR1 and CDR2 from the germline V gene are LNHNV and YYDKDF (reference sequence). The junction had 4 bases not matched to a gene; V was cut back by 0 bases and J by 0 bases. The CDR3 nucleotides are TGTGCCACCAGCAGAGATTTTAGCGGGTCGAACACCGGGGAGCTGTTTTTT. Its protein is CATSRDFSGSNTGELFF.

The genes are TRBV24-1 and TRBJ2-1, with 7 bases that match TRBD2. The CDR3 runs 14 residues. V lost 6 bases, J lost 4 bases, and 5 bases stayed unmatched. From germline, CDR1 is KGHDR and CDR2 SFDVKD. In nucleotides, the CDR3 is TGTGCCACCAGTCGGACTAGTGATTACAATGAGCAGTTCTTC. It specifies CATSRTSDYNEQFF.

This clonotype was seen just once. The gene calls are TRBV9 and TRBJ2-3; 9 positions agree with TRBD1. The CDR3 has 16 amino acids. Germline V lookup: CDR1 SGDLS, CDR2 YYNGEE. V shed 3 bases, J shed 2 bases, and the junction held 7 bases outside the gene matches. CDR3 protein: CASSGRGQGTTDTQYF. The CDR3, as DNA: TGTGCCAGCAGCGGGAGAGGACAGGGGACCACAGATACGCAGTATTTT. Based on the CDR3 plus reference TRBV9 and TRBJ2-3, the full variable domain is DSGVTQTPKHLITATGQRVTLRCSPRSGDLSVYWYQQSLDQGLQFLIQYYNGEERAKGNILERFSAQQFPDLHSELNLSSLELGDSALYFCASSGRGQGTTDTQYFGPGTRLTVL.

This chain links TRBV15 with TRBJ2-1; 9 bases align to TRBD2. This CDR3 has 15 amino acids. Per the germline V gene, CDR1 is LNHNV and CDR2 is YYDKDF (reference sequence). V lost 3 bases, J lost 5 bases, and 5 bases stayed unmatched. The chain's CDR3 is CATSRGAGGNNEQFF. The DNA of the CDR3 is TGTGCCACCAGCAGGGGAGCGGGGGGAAACAATGAGCAGTTCTTC.

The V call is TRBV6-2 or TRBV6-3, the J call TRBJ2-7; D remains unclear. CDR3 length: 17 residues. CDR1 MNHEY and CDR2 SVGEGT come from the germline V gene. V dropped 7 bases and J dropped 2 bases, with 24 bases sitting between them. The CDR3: CASTDLPSVPLAYEQYF. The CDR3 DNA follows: TGTGCCAGCACCGACCTACCCTCGGTTCCCCTAGCCTACGAGCAGTACTTC.

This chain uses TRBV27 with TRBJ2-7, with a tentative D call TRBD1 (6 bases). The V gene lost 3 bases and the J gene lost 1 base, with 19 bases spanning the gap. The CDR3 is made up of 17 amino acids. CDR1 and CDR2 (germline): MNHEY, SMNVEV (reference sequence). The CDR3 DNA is TGTGCCAGCAGTTTTTTCCCACCCTCGGACAGTTCCTACGAGCAGTACTTC. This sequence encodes CASSFFPPSDSSYEQYF.

Written as DNA, the CDR3 is TGTGCCAGCAGTCACGGGCCAGTGGTGGGGACTGAAGCTTTCTTT. It translates to CASSHGPVVGTEAFF. The gene calls are TRBV6-6 and TRBJ1-1, with D unresolved. From germline, CDR1 is MNHNY and CDR2 SVGAGI (reference sequence). CDR3 length: 15 amino acids. Trimming took off 5 bases at V and 5 bases at J, with 18 bases between the two ends.

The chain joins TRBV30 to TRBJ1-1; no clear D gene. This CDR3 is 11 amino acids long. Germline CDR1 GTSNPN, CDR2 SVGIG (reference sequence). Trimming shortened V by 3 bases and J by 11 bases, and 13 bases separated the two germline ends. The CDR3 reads CAWRELAGAFF. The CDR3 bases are TGTGCCTGGAGGGAACTCGCCGGGGCTTTCTTT.

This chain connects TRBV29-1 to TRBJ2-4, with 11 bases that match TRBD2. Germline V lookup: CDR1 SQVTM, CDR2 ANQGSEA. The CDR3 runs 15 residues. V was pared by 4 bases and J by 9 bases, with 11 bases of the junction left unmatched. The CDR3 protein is CSVGLAGGPKSIQYF. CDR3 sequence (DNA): TGCAGCGTTGGTTTAGCGGGAGGGCCAAAATCCATTCAGTACTTC.

CDR3 protein: CASSGRGTLPSSYNEQFF. Written as DNA, the CDR3 is TGTGCCAGCAGCGGACGCGGGACACTTCCCAGCTCCTACAATGAGCAGTTCTTC. The genes are TRBV11-2 and TRBJ2-1, with D tentatively TRBD1 or TRBD2 (6 bases each). This CDR3 contains 18 residues. The germline V gene encodes CDR1 SGHAT and CDR2 FQNNGV. Trimming stripped 5 bases from V and 0 bases from J, with 20 bases between.

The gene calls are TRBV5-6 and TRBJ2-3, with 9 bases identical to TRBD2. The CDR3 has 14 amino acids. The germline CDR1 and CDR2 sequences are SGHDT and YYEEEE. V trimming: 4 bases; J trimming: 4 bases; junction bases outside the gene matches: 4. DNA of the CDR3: TGTGCCAGCAGCACCGGACTAGCGCCAGATACGCAGTATTTT. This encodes CASSTGLAPDTQYF.